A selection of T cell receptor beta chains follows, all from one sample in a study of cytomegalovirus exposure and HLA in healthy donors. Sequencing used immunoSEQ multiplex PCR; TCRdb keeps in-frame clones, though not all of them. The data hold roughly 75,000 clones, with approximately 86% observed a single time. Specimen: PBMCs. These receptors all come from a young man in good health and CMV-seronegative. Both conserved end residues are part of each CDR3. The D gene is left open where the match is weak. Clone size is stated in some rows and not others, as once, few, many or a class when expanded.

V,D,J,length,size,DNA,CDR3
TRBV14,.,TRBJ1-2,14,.,TGTGCCAGCAGCCAAGGGACAGTGTCCTATGGCTACACCTTC,CASSQGTVSYGYTF
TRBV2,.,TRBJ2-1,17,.,TGTGCCAGCATACGGGAAAAGCTACTCAAAACCTACAATGAGCAGTTCTTC,CASIREKLLKTYNEQFF
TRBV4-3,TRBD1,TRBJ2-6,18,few,TGCGCCAGCAGCCAAGGCAATCAGGGGGCCTCTGGGGCCAACGTCCTGACTTTC,CASSQGNQGASGANVLTF
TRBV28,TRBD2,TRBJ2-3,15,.,TGTGCCAGCAGTCTACCGGGACTAGCCGTTGATACGCAGTATTTT,CASSLPGLAVDTQYF
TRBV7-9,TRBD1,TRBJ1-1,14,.,TGTGCCAGCAGCTTCCCGGACAGGGGAACTGAAGCTTTCTTT,CASSFPDRGTEAFF
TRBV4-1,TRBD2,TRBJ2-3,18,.,TGCGCCAGCAGCCAAGGAGTTCTAGCGGGGGGGAGGGCAGATACGCAGTATTTT,CASSQGVLAGGRADTQYF
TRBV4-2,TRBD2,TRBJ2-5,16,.,TGTGCCAGCAGCCAAGATATCGCGGGGGGGCAAGAGACCCAGTACTTC,CASSQDIAGGQETQYF
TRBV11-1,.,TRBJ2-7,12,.,TGTGCCAGCAGCTTAGCCGACAGCGAGCAGTACTTC,CASSLADSEQYF
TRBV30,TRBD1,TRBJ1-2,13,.,TGTGCCTGGAGTACCGGGACAGCCTATGGCTACACCTTC,CAWSTGTAYGYTF
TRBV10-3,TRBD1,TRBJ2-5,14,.,TGTGCCATCAAACCACAGGGGGCAGGAGAGACCCAGTACTTC,CAIKPQGAGETQYF
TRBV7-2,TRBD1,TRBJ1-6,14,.,TGTGCCAGCAGTGTAAATCCGGGACAGGATCCCCTCCACTTT,CASSVNPGQDPLHF
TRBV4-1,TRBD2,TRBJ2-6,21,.,TGCGCCAGCAGCCGGTCTCGGATAGCGGGGCTCATTAACTCTGGGGCCAACGTCCTGACTTTC,CASSRSRIAGLINSGANVLTF
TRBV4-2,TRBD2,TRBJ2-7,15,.,TGTGCCAGCAGCCAAGGGGGCGGGGGAGACTACGAGCAGTACTTC,CASSQGGGGDYEQYF
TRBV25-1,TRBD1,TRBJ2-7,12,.,TGTGCCAGCAGTTGGACAGGGGACGAGCAGTACTTC,CASSWTGDEQYF
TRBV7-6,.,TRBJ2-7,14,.,TGTGCCAGCAGCTCTAGACAGGACTCCTACGAGCAGTACTTC,CASSSRQDSYEQYF
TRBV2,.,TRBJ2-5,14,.,TGTGCCAGCAGTGCTTACAGGGCCCAAGAGACCCAGTACTTC,CASSAYRAQETQYF
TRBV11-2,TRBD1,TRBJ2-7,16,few,TGTGCCAGCAGCCCGATTAAGAGACAGGGAGCCTACGAGCAGTACTTC,CASSPIKRQGAYEQYF
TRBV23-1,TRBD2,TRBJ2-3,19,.,TGCGCCAGCAGTCACCCAAATGGGAAAAGCGGGGGGGTCACAGATACGCAGTATTTT,CASSHPNGKSGGVTDTQYF
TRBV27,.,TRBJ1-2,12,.,TGTGCCAGCAGTCCTACAGGGATTGGCTACACCTTC,CASSPTGIGYTF
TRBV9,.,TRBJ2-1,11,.,TGTGCCAGCAGCACAGGGACCACCCAGTTCTTC,CASSTGTTQFF
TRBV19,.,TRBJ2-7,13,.,TGTGCCAGTAGTATAGGCGCCCAAAACGAGCAGTACTTC,CASSIGAQNEQYF
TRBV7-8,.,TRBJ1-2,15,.,TGTGCCAGCAGCCGAAGGACAGTAGCTAACTATGGCTACACCTTC,CASSRRTVANYGYTF
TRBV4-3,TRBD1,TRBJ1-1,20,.,TGCGCCAGCAGCCAAGATCCCCCAAACAGGGGGCGAGATGGTCTCACTGAAGCTTTCTTT,CASSQDPPNRGRDGLTEAFF
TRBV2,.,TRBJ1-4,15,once,TGTGCCAGCAGGGGGAATTCAGCGGGATCCTTAAAACTGTTTTTT,CASRGNSAGSLKLFF